This is a list of T cell receptor beta chains from one sample in a study of shared clonotypes between healthy human individuals. Profiled with immunoSEQ multiplex PCR; TCRdb holds only in-frame clones, not every one. The data hold 950,000 to 1,300,000 clones, with around 76% observed a single time. The sample was memory CD4+ T cells sorted from blood. The source is a man younger than 35 in good health. Both conserved end residues are part of each CDR3. The order of the fields is clone size, V gene, J gene, D gene, CDR3 DNA, CDR3 protein. A D gene is named only where the DNA matches it firmly. Where a row states a size, it is once, few, many or the class of an expanded clone; other rows omit it.

few	TRBV6-1	TRBJ1-3	TRBD1	TGTGCCAGCAGTGAAAACAGGGGCGCTGGAAACACCATATATTTT	CASSENRGAGNTIYF
NA	TRBV10-3	TRBJ1-1	TRBD1	TGTGCCATCGTTAAAACAGGGGGCACTGAAGCTTTCTTT	CAIVKTGGTEAFF
NA	TRBV11-2	TRBJ2-1	NA	TGTGCCAGCAGCTTAGATCGTCTAGCCCCATACAATGAGCAGTTCTTC	CASSLDRLAPYNEQFF
NA	TRBV5-4	TRBJ2-3	NA	TGTGCCAGCAGCGACATAGGGTATACGCAGTATTTT	CASSDIGYTQYF
many	TRBV25-1	TRBJ1-1	TRBD1	TGTGCCAGCAGGGGACAGGGGGACACTGAAGCTTTCTTT	CASRGQGDTEAFF
many	TRBV14	TRBJ1-6	TRBD1	TGTGCCAGCAGCCAGGACAGGGGGGGGAATTCACCCCTCCACTTT	CASSQDRGGNSPLHF
NA	TRBV28	TRBJ1-5	NA	TGTGCCAGCAGTTTCAAGGGGTCCACTCAGCCCCAGCATTTT	CASSFKGSTQPQHF
few	TRBV5-6	TRBJ2-7	TRBD2	TGTGCCAGCAGCCCACTAAGCTTAGCGGGAGGGGCTTCCTACGAGCAGTACTTC	CASSPLSLAGGASYEQYF
NA	TRBV11-2	TRBJ1-3	NA	TGTGCCAGCACGCTAACAGCAGGGACTGGAAACACCATATATTTT	CASTLTAGTGNTIYF
once	TRBV11-2	TRBJ2-5	NA	TGTGCCAGCAGCCCCCCCCGCGGGTCGGGTAGGGAGACCCAGTACTTC	CASSPPRGSGRETQYF
NA	TRBV18	TRBJ2-6	TRBD2	TGTGCCAGCTCACCAGGACTAGCGGGGATCTCTGGGGCCAACGTCCTGACTTTC	CASSPGLAGISGANVLTF
NA	TRBV6-5	TRBJ1-1	NA	TGTGCCAGCAGTTACAAGCCCACAGGGACAAACACTGAAGCTTTCTTT	CASSYKPTGTNTEAFF
few	TRBV6-1	TRBJ1-4	NA	TGTGCCATCCTGGCAGGGTGGGGGGAAAAACTGTTTTTT	CAILAGWGEKLFF